These T cell receptor beta chains were read from a single sample in a study of shared clonotypes between healthy human individuals. Sequenced by immunoSEQ multiplex PCR; TCRdb stores in-frame clones only, minus some. This sample has about a million clones; approximately 68% occur once, and the top ten carry around 1.5%. Sequenced material: memory CD4+ T cells sorted from blood. These receptors all stem from a young man in good health. CDR3s include the opening cysteine and the closing phenylalanine or tryptophan.

j_call: TRBJ2-7
v_call: TRBV5-1
cdr3_aa: CASRLTSGSVYEQYF

j_call: TRBJ2-3
v_call: TRBV9
cdr3_aa: CASSVGLTSTDTQYF

j_call: TRBJ1-5
v_call: TRBV7-9
cdr3_aa: CASSGQGPSNQPQHF

j_call: TRBJ2-5
v_call: TRBV18
cdr3_aa: CASSPLGPGTEGETQYF

j_call: TRBJ2-3
v_call: TRBV28
cdr3_aa: CASTDGGAYTDTQYF

j_call: TRBJ1-3
v_call: TRBV10-3
cdr3_aa: CAISQFGQGGNTIYF

j_call: TRBJ1-3
v_call: TRBV28
cdr3_aa: CASADREAGNTIYF

j_call: TRBJ2-3
v_call: TRBV5-6
cdr3_aa: CASSLVAATDTQYF

j_call: TRBJ2-2
v_call: TRBV4-1
cdr3_aa: CASSLGTSLKNTGELFF

j_call: TRBJ2-2
v_call: TRBV13
cdr3_aa: CASRYSGAGELFF